This T cell receptor beta chain was captured in a study of CD8 T cells in Susac syndrome. General study findings and limits: It was acknowledged in the study that the number of individuals who were included in its TCR sequencing and HLA analysis was relatively small.

Germline V gene lookup returns CDR1 SNHLY and CDR2 FYNNEI. CDR3 size: 11 residues. With 1 base removed from V and 11 bases from J, the gap between germline ends came to 7 bases. TCR beta sequencing was performed on blood CD8+ and CD4+ T cells. Through negative isolation, CD4+ and CD8+ T cells were obtained, while TEMRA cells were enriched using FACS. RNA amounts of about 0.45 to 1 ug underwent reverse transcription with random hexamers. Amplification of TCR beta CDR3 by immunoSEQ multiplex PCR spanned 54 Vbeta and 13 Jbeta. From the immunoSEQ multiplex PCR reads, TCRdb called clonotypes with MiXCR, one entry per CDR3 protein. The data contain some 120,000 distinct CDR3 sequences, roughly 94% of them singletons. In regard to this clonotype: Its antigen is currently unknown.

This TCR was recovered from a human donor with multiple sclerosis. This rearrangement joins TRBV2 to TRBJ2-3; possible D gene TRBD2, 5 bases. Sequencing was carried out using CD4+ T cells from PBMCs. The CDR3 DNA reads TGTGCCAGCAGTGAAGGAGGGAGGCAGTATTTT. Translating it yields CASSEGGRQYF.